This paragraph covers one T cell receptor beta chain sequence. The target antigen is unknown. The sample is drawn from a study of shared clonotypes between healthy human individuals. In the study overall: Each donor contributed plates that comprised three CD4 naive, three CD4 memory, two CD8 naive and one CD8 memory. Study conclusions and caveats: Tissue TCR repertoires likely differ from these blood-only repertoires.

Sorted-subset replicate PCRs used 200 ng of genomic DNA. This amount corresponded to approximately 30,000 T cell genomes. TCRdb's table, derived via immunoSEQ multiplex PCR, lists solely in-frame clones and lacks some. The table includes fewer than 1.8 million clones, roughly 98.5% detected once. Every donor, a Caucasian adult, lived in Nashville, Tennessee. The TCR comes from a young man in good health. The sequenced material came from naive CD4+ T cells sorted from blood. Documented subset: CD45RA+ positively selected.

The CDR3 nucleotides read TGTGCCAGCAGCGTACGGGCCGATACGCAGTATTTT. Protein: CASSVRADTQYF. This sequence joins TRBV9 and TRBJ2-3; D ambiguous. V was cut by 1 base and J by 6 bases, with 6 bases left in between. Germline-derived CDR1 and CDR2 are SGDLS and YYNGEE. This CDR3 spans 12 amino acids. Full variable domain (remainder filled in from reference TRBV9 and TRBJ2-3): DSGVTQTPKHLITATGQRVTLRCSPRSGDLSVYWYQQSLDQGLQFLIQYYNGEERAKGNILERFSAQQFPDLHSELNLSSLELGDSALYFCASSVRADTQYFGPGTRLTVL.